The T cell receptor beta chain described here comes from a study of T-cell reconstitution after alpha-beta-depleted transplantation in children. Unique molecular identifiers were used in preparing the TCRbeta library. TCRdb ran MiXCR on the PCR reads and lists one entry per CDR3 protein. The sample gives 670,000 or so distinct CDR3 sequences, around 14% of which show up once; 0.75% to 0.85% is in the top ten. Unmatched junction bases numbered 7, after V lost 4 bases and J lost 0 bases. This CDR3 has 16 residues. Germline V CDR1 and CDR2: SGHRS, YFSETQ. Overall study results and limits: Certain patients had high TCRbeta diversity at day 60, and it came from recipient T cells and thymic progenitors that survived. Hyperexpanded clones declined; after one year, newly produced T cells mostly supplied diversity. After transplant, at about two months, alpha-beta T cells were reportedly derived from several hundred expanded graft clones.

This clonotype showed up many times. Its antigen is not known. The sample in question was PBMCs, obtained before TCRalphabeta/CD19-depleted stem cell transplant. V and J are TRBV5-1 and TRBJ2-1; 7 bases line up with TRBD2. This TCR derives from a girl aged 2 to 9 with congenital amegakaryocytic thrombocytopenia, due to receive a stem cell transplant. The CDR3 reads CASSAQGLSSYNEQFF. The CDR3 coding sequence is TGCGCCAGCAGCGCCCAGGGACTATCCTCCTACAATGAGCAGTTCTTC. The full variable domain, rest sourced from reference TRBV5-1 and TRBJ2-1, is KAGVTQTPRYLIKTRGQQVTLSCSPISGHRSVSWYQQTPGQGLQFLFEYFSETQRNKGNFPGRFSGRQFSNSRSEMNVSTLELGDSALYLCASSAQGLSSYNEQFFGPGTRLTVL.